This entry lists 25 T cell receptor beta chains sequenced from one sample in a study of blood T cell repertoires in COVID-19. Clones were read by immunoSEQ multiplex PCR, and TCRdb kept only the in-frame ones, dropping some. The repertoire holds around 370,000 clones, almost 90% seen once, with about 6.5% in the top ten. Specimen: peripheral blood. These receptors were taken from a man aged 18 to 30 with active or convalescent COVID-19.

The rearrangement joins TRBV5-1 to TRBJ1-4; tentatively, D is TRBD1 (5 bases). Germline CDR1 and CDR2: SGHRS and YFSETQ. V was shortened by 0 bases and J by 7 bases, with 10 bases between the two germline ends. The CDR3 length is 14 residues. This chain's CDR3 is CASSLERRGEKLFF. DNA of the CDR3: TGCGCCAGCAGCTTGGAGAGGAGGGGTGAAAAACTGTTTTTT.

This chain uses TRBV6-5 with TRBJ1-3; D call uncertain. Germline V gene sequence: CDR1 MNHEY, CDR2 SVGAGI. With 0 bases removed from V and 4 bases from J, the gap between germline ends came to 10 bases. The CDR3 has 15 amino acids. DNA for the CDR3: TGTGCCAGCAGTTACTCAATCCAGGCCGGAAACACCATATATTTT. Amino acids: CASSYSIQAGNTIYF.

The chain joins TRBV7-9 to TRBJ1-2; D gene uncertain. Trimming shortened V by 3 bases and J by 5 bases, and 13 bases separated the two germline ends. The length of the CDR3 is 14 residues. Germline V gene data show CDR1 as SEHNR and CDR2 as FQNEAQ (reference sequence). CDR3 nucleotides: TGTGCCAGCAGCTTGACGGCCAGCGGGTATGGCTACACCTTC. Residues: CASSLTASGYGYTF.

The chain combines TRBV12-3 or TRBV12-4 with TRBJ1-2; D uncertain. Trimming shortened V by 2 bases and J by 3 bases, and 4 bases separated the two germline ends. This CDR3 region has 12 residues. The CDR3: CASSLIDYGYTF. The CDR3 DNA sequence: TGTGCCAGCAGTTTAATAGACTATGGCTACACCTTC.

Here the CDR3 DNA reads TGTGCCAGCAGCTTAAGGGTTCAGGGGAGCGAGACCCAGTACTTC. Translated, it gives CASSLRVQGSETQYF. This chain joins TRBV11-2 and TRBJ2-5, with D possibly TRBD1 on 6 matching bases. Deletions cut 2 bases from V and 5 bases from J, with 15 bases between. CDR1 is SGHAT, CDR2 FQNNGV, per germline. The CDR3 sequence is 15 residues long.

The chain is built from TRBV6-6 and TRBJ1-2; D is perhaps TRBD1 (5 bases). V lost 3 bases, J lost 7 bases, and 12 bases lay in between. CDR1 MNHNY and CDR2 SVGAGI come from the germline V gene (reference sequence). The CDR3 runs to 13 residues. In DNA, the CDR3 is TGTGCCAGCAGTTATGGGGGGAGCAGTGGCTACACCTTC. This gives the protein CASSYGGSSGYTF.

The CDR3 spells CASSPGLAGGNNEQFF. CDR3 nucleotide sequence: TGTGCCAGCAGCCCTGGACTAGCGGGAGGTAACAATGAGCAGTTCTTC. J is TRBJ2-1 and V is TRBV7-3, with 14 positions matching TRBD2. CDR3 size: 16 residues. Germline-derived CDR1 and CDR2 are SGHTA and FQGTGA. Trimming at V came to 5 bases and at J to 5 bases, leaving 5 bases not matched to a gene.

The J gene is TRBJ1-2, the V gene TRBV7-6, with unresolved D. CDR1 is SGHVS, CDR2 FNYEAQ, per germline. CDR3 length equals 13 residues. V lost 2 bases to trimming and J lost 3 bases, with 7 bases between them. The DNA of the CDR3 is TGTGCCAGCAGCTTAAAGGGAGACTATGGCTACACCTTC. This encodes CASSLKGDYGYTF. Drawing the rest from reference TRBV7-6 and TRBJ1-2, the complete variable domain is GAGVSQSPRYKVTKRGQDVALRCDPISGHVSLYWYRQALGQGPEFLTYFNYEAQQDKSGLPNDRFSAERPEGSISTLTIQRTEQRDSAMYRCASSLKGDYGYTFGSGTRLTVV.

This clone was seen a handful of times. The J gene is TRBJ1-4, the V gene TRBV11-2; tentative D call: TRBD1 (5 bases). CDR3 length: 14 residues. CDR1 and CDR2 from the germline V gene are SGHAT and FQNNGV. Trimming shortened V by 4 bases and J by 11 bases, and 17 bases separated the two germline ends. In DNA form, the CDR3 reads TGTGCCAGCAGCTCGCCTTGGTTGTCAGGGAAACTGTTTTTT. It translates to CASSSPWLSGKLFF.

The rearrangement links TRBV9 to TRBJ2-2; 13 bases match TRBD2. V dropped 4 bases and J dropped 8; count of bases not matched to a gene: 8. Germline CDR1 and CDR2: SGDLS and YYNGEE. The CDR3 is 16 residues long. CDR3 DNA sequence: TGTGCCAGCAGCCCCTTGGGGACTAGCGGGGCTGGGGAGCTGTTTTTT. Its protein product is CASSPLGTSGAGELFF.

A single count supports this clone. The J gene is TRBJ2-7, the V gene TRBV4-1, with D unclear. V was cut by 5 bases and J by 6 bases, with 17 bases left in between. Germline-derived CDR1 and CDR2 are MGHRA and YSYEKL. This CDR3 region has 14 residues. CDR3 DNA sequence: TGCGCCAGCAGCTCAGAGGCGGCCTTCCTCGAGCAGTACTTC. Protein: CASSSEAAFLEQYF.

The chain combines TRBV11-2 with TRBJ2-7, with TRBD1 matching over 8 bases. Germline loops: CDR1 SGHAT, CDR2 FQNNGV. J lost 5 bases, V lost 3 bases, and 9 bases had no gene match. The CDR3 sequence is 15 residues long. Here the CDR3 DNA reads TGTGCCAGCAGCTTTACAGGGGGAGGTCGGGACGAGCAGTACTTC. As protein: CASSFTGGGRDEQYF.

This clone was seen more than once but under ten times. The V and J genes are TRBV10-3 and TRBJ2-7; 14 bases are a match to TRBD2. V lost 0 bases to trimming and J lost 6 bases; unmatched junction nucleotides: 4. The length of the CDR3 is 16 residues. CDR1 is ENHRY and CDR2 is SYGVKD in the germline V gene. The CDR3 spells CAISESKGLAGVEQYF. CDR3 nucleotides: TGTGCCATCAGTGAGTCGAAGGGACTAGCGGGAGTCGAGCAGTACTTC.

CDR3 nucleotides: TGTGCCAGCAGTTTAACTAGCGGGTACTCCTACAATGAGCAGTTCTTC. It yields the protein CASSLTSGYSYNEQFF. The chain recombines TRBV27 with TRBJ2-1, with 9 bases matching TRBD2. CDR3 size: 16 residues. Germline V gene lookup returns CDR1 MNHEY and CDR2 SMNVEV (reference sequence). Trimming removed 2 bases from V and 0 bases from J; junction bases left unmatched: 2.

This chain uses TRBV9 with TRBJ1-6, with D possibly being TRBD1 (5 bases). V lost 2 bases and J 5 bases, leaving 8 bases between the germline ends. The CDR3 runs 14 residues. Per germline, CDR1 SGDLS and CDR2 YYNGEE. CDR3 amino acids: CASSVMTDNSPLHF. CDR3 nucleotides: TGTGCCAGCAGCGTTATGACAGATAATTCACCCCTCCACTTT.

A few counts support this clone. This chain uses TRBV28 with TRBJ1-6, with unresolved D. The V gene's germline CDR1 is MDHEN and CDR2 SYDVKM. CDR3 length equals 15 residues. The V end lost 5 bases, the J end lost 5 bases, and 13 bases lay between the germline ends. The CDR3 nucleotides read TGTGCCAGCAGTCCCGCACCAGGAAATAATTCACCCCTCCACTTT. It translates to CASSPAPGNNSPLHF. Based on the CDR3 plus reference TRBV28 and TRBJ1-6, the full variable domain is DVKVTQSSRYLVKRTGEKVFLECVQDMDHENMFWYRQDPGLGLRLIYFSYDVKMKEKGDIPEGYSVSREKKERFSLILESASTNQTSMYLCASSPAPGNNSPLHFGNGTRLTVT.

The chain has TRBV7-8 and TRBJ2-7; tentatively, D is TRBD2 (6 bases). Germline V gene lookup returns CDR1 SGHVS and CDR2 FQNEAQ. Trimming took 5 bases from V and 5 from J, leaving 22 bases between them. This CDR3 comprises 16 residues. The CDR3 reads CASSPEWEAYGDEQYF. The CDR3 DNA reads as TGTGCCAGCAGCCCAGAGTGGGAGGCCTATGGCGACGAGCAGTACTTC.

J is TRBJ2-3 and V is TRBV6-5; 8 bases agree with TRBD2. V shed 6 bases and J 5 bases; nucleotides not matched to a gene: 7. Germline assignment: CDR1 MNHEY and CDR2 SVGAGI. CDR3 length: 14 residues. CDR3 nucleotide sequence: TGTGCCAGCAGCCAACGACGGGGGGGAGATACGCAGTATTTT. Protein sequence: CASSQRRGGDTQYF.

The genes are TRBV7-2 and TRBJ1-2, with 10 bases aligning to TRBD1. Germline CDR1 and CDR2: SGHTA and FQGNSA. V lost 3 bases, J lost 6 bases, and 4 bases stayed unmatched. The CDR3 is 14 amino acids. As DNA, the CDR3 is TGTGCCAGCAGCTTTCCGGGACAGGGGCATGGCTACACCTTC. Translating gives CASSFPGQGHGYTF.

The chain combines TRBV5-6 with TRBJ1-5; D is possibly TRBD1 (5 bases). CDR3 length: 14 amino acids. Germline values: CDR1 SGHDT, CDR2 YYEEEE. Trimming cost V 1 base and J 6 bases, with 11 bases left between them. CDR3: CASSLFQGIQPQHF. In nucleotides, the CDR3 is TGTGCCAGCAGCTTGTTCCAGGGAATTCAGCCCCAGCATTTT.

This clone has more than one count but fewer than ten. The V gene is TRBV6-6, the J gene TRBJ1-2; D possibly corresponds to TRBD1 (5 bases). Germline V gene lookup returns CDR1 MNHNY and CDR2 SVGAGI (reference sequence). V lost 4 bases and J lost 10, with 10 bases in between. CDR3 size: 11 residues. CDR3 amino acids: CASSWPTVYTF. The CDR3 DNA follows: TGTGCCAGCAGTTGGCCGACAGTCTACACCTTC.

The chain couples TRBV29-1 to TRBJ2-1; 7 positions agree with TRBD2. J lost 2 bases, V lost 1 base, and 5 bases had no gene match. This CDR3 spans 15 amino acids. From germline, CDR1 is SQVTM and CDR2 ANQGSEA. For the CDR3, the DNA is TGCAGCGTTGAAGGGGGCGGGAGTGCCTACAATGAGCAGTTCTTC. Amino acid sequence: CSVEGGGSAYNEQFF.

This clone was counted only a few times. The CDR3 DNA sequence: TGTGCCAGCAGCCTAGGGGGAGTCCAGCCCCAGCATTTT. It specifies CASSLGGVQPQHF. The rearrangement uses TRBV28 and TRBJ1-5; weak D call: TRBD1 (6 bases). Germline CDR1 reads MDHEN; CDR2 reads SYDVKM. The V end lost 6 bases, the J end lost 7 bases, and 13 bases lay between the germline ends. This CDR3 is 13 amino acids long.

This clone was recorded once. The chain couples TRBV9 to TRBJ2-5, with D possibly being TRBD1 (5 bases). The CDR3 runs 13 residues. V lost 3 bases to trimming and J lost 3 bases, with 9 bases between them. Per germline, CDR1 SGDLS and CDR2 YYNGEE. DNA for the CDR3: TGTGCCAGCAGCGCAGGGTCAAAAGAGACCCAGTACTTC. This gives the protein CASSAGSKETQYF. The full variable domain, with the rest looked up from reference TRBV9 and TRBJ2-5, is DSGVTQTPKHLITATGQRVTLRCSPRSGDLSVYWYQQSLDQGLQFLIQYYNGEERAKGNILERFSAQQFPDLHSELNLSSLELGDSALYFCASSAGSKETQYFGPGTRLLVL.

CDR3 sequence reads: CASSPPPINNEQFF. CDR3 nucleotides: TGTGCCAGCAGCCCCCCACCTATCAACAATGAGCAGTTCTTC. V usage is TRBV9 and J usage is TRBJ2-1; D not certain. The CDR3 runs 14 residues. The germline V and J ends were trimmed by 4 bases and 5 bases, with 13 bases remaining between them. Germline-derived CDR1 and CDR2 are SGDLS and YYNGEE.